The TCR beta chain under discussion was sequenced for a study of blood T cells in healthy people across ages. J gave up 5 bases and V 5 bases, and 14 bases lay outside the gene matches. This CDR3 has 17 residues. A second PCR, run for roughly 7 to 11 cycles, used a sample-barcoded 5' primer plus a J-beta primer mix. The template-switch adaptor was a 5' adaptor with 12 random nucleotides. It tagged each cDNA molecule. TCRdb passed the 5' RACE reads through MiXCR, listing each CDR3 protein once. The table lists around 1,800,000 distinct CDR3 sequences, about 39% of them singletons. Material for sequencing was blood. The rearrangement joins TRBV12-3 or TRBV12-4 to TRBJ2-3, with 9 positions matching TRBD2. This TCR was sampled from a human donor in good health. Here the CDR3 DNA reads TGTGCCAGCAGTCCAAATGGCCGCGGGGGGGCTTTAGATACGCAGTATTTT. Protein product: CASSPNGRGGALDTQYF.